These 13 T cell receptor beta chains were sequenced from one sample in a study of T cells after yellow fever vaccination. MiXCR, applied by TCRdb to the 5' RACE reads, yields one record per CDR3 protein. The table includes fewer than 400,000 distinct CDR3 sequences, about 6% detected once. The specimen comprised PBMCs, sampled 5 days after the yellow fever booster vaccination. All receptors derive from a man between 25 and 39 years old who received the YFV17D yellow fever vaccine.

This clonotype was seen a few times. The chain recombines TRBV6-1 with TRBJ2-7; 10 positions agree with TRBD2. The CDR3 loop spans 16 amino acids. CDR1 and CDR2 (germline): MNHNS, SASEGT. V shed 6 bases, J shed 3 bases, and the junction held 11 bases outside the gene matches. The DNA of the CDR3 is TGTGCCAGCAGCCCCCTGACTAGCGGGTTAAGCTACGAGCAGTACTTC. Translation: CASSPLTSGLSYEQYF.

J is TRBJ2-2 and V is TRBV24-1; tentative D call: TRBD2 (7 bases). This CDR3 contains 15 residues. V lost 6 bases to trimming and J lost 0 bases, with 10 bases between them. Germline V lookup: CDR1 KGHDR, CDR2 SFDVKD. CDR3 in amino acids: CATSLGGPNTGELFF. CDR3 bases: TGTGCCACCAGTTTGGGGGGGCCGAACACCGGGGAGCTGTTTTTT.

The CDR3, as DNA: TGTGCCATCCGGCGGGTAGATACGCAGTATTTT. Protein product: CAIRRVDTQYF. The chain recombines TRBV10-3 with TRBJ2-3; D is perhaps TRBD2 (5 bases). Between the trimmed V and J ends, which lost 8 bases and 5 bases, there was a span of 8 bases. Germline V CDR1 and CDR2: ENHRY, SYGVKD. The CDR3 runs 11 residues.

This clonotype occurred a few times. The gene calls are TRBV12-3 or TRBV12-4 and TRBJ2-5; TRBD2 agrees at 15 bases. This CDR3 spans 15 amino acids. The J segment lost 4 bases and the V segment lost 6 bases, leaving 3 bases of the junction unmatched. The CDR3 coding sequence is TGTGCCAGCAGACCGGGACTAGCGGGAGGAGAGACCCAGTACTTC. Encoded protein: CASRPGLAGGETQYF.

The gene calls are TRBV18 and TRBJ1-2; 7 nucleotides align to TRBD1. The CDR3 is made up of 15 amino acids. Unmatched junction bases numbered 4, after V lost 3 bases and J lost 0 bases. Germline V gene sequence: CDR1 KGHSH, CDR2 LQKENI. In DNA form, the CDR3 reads TGTGCCAGCTCACCTCAGGGGGAGTCTAACTATGGCTACACCTTC. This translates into CASSPQGESNYGYTF.

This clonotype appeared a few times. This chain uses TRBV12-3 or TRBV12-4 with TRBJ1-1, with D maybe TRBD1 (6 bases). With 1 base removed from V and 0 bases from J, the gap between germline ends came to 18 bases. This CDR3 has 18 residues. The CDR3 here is CASSLGRVGQGMNTEAFF. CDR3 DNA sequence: TGTGCCAGCAGTTTAGGGAGGGTAGGGCAGGGGATGAACACTGAAGCTTTCTTT.

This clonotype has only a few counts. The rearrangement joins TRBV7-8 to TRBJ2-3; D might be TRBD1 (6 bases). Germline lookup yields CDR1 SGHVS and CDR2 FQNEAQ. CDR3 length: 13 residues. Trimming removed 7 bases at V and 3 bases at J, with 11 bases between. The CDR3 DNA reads TGTGCCAGCAAACAGGGTGTTACAGATACGCAGTATTTT. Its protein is CASKQGVTDTQYF.

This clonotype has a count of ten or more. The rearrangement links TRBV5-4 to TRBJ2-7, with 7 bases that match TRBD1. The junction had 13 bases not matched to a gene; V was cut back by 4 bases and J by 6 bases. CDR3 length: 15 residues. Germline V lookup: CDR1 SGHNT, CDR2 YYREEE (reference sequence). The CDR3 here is CASSADRPRGTEQYF. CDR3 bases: TGTGCCAGCAGCGCGGACAGGCCGCGTGGGACCGAGCAGTACTTC. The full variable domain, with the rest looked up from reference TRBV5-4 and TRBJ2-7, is ETGVTQSPTHLIKTRGQQVTLRCSSQSGHNTVSWYQQALGQGPQFIFQYYREEENGRGNFPPRFSGLQFPNYSSELNVNALELDDSALYLCASSADRPRGTEQYFGPGTRLTVT.

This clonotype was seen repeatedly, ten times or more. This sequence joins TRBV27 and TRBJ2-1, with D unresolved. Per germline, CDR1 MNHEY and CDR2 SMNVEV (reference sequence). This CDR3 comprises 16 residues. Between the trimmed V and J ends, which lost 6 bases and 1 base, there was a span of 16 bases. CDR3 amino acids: CASSFISVGSYNEQFF. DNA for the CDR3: TGTGCCAGCAGCTTTATAAGCGTAGGTTCCTACAATGAGCAGTTCTTC.

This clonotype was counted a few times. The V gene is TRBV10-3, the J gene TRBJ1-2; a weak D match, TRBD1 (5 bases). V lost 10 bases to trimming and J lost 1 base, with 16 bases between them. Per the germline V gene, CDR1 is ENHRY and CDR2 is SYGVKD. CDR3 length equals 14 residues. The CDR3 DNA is TGTGCCACTTCATTCCGGGACGGTAACTATGGCTACACCTTC. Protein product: CATSFRDGNYGYTF.

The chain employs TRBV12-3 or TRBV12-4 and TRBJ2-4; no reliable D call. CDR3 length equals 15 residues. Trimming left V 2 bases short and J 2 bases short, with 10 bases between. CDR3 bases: TGTGCCAGCAGTTTAACAGCCCTGACCAAAAACATTCAGTACTTC. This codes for CASSLTALTKNIQYF.

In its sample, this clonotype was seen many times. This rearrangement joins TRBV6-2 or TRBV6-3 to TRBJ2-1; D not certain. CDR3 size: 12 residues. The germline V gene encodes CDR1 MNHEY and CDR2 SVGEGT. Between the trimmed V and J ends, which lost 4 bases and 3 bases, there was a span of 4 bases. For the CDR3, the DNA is TGTGCCAGCAGTTCTGACTACAATGAGCAGTTCTTC. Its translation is CASSSDYNEQFF.

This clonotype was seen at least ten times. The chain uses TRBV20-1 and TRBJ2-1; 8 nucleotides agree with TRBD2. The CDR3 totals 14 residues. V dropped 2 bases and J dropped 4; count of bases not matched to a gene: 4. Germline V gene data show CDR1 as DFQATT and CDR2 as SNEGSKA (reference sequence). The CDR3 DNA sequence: TGCAGTGCTAGATTTGGGACTAGTTACAATGAGCAGTTCTTC. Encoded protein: CSARFGTSYNEQFF.